The 18 T cell receptor beta chains listed next were all sequenced from one sample in a study of beta chain features in type 1 diabetes. Sequenced material consisted of expressed TCRB transcripts (all of the isolated RNA was reverse transcribed). Profiling relied on immunoSEQ multiplex PCR, and the TCRdb table lists in-frame clones only, not all of them. The sample records more than 85,000 clones, 30% to 40% being singletons. The material sequenced was stem cell memory CD4+ T cells from blood. These receptors all come from a woman between 18 and 30 years old in good health.

The V gene is TRBV28, the J gene TRBJ2-1; 7 positions match TRBD2. V lost 3 bases, J lost 5 bases, and 7 bases stayed unmatched. The CDR3 covers 15 residues. Germline loops: CDR1 MDHEN, CDR2 SYDVKM. DNA for the CDR3: TGTGCCAGCAGTTTCCGCGGGAGTCCCAACAATGAGCAGTTCTTC. Encoded protein: CASSFRGSPNNEQFF. Together with reference TRBV28 and TRBJ2-1, the CDR3 gives the full variable domain: DVKVTQSSRYLVKRTGEKVFLECVQDMDHENMFWYRQDPGLGLRLIYFSYDVKMKEKGDIPEGYSVSREKKERFSLILESASTNQTSMYLCASSFRGSPNNEQFFGPGTRLTVL.

V usage is TRBV5-8 and J usage is TRBJ1-1; 9 bases align to TRBD1. Germline-derived CDR1 and CDR2 are SGHTS and YDEGEE. Unmatched junction bases numbered 6, after V lost 4 bases and J lost 8 bases. The CDR3 loop spans 13 amino acids. In DNA form, the CDR3 reads TGTGCCAGCAGCCGTAGGGACAGGGAGGAAGCTTTCTTT. This codes for CASSRRDREEAFF.

The V and J genes are TRBV7-2 and TRBJ2-2, with 8 bases lining up with TRBD1. Germline V gene sequence: CDR1 SGHTA, CDR2 FQGNSA. The CDR3 covers 16 residues. The junction had 3 bases not matched to a gene; V was cut back by 2 bases and J by 1 base. Here the CDR3 reads CASSLKQGGNTGELFF. For the CDR3, the DNA is TGTGCCAGCAGCTTAAAACAGGGGGGGAACACCGGGGAGCTGTTTTTT.

This clone was seen a few times. The chain joins TRBV27 to TRBJ2-5; 13 bases are shared with TRBD2. This CDR3 contains 18 residues. Per the germline V gene, CDR1 is MNHEY and CDR2 is SMNVEV (reference sequence). J lost 2 bases, V lost 1 base, and 7 bases had no gene match. The CDR3 DNA reads as TGTGCCAGCAGTTTATGGTGGGGACTAGCGGGAAAACAAGAGACCCAGTACTTC. Protein sequence: CASSLWWGLAGKQETQYF.

This clone came up once. This chain connects TRBV4-2 to TRBJ1-5, with D perhaps TRBD1 (6 bases). Looked up from germline, CDR1 is LGHNA and CDR2 is YNFKEQ. The CDR3 loop spans 17 amino acids. V lost 3 bases and J 7 bases, leaving 22 bases between the germline ends. The CDR3 bases are TGTGCCAGCAGCCAGGGGGCTTTCACCCCAAGGGGGCAGCCCCAGCATTTT. This sequence encodes CASSQGAFTPRGQPQHF.

V is TRBV11-3 and J is TRBJ2-7, with 7 bases aligning to TRBD2. This CDR3 contains 16 residues. From germline, CDR1 is SGHNT and CDR2 YENEEA. Trimming took 8 bases from V and 0 from J; bases not matched to a gene: 13. In DNA, the CDR3 is TGTGCCAGCGGGGGGGATAGCGGCCATAGCTCCTACGAGCAGTACTTC. The encoded protein is CASGGDSGHSSYEQYF.

The sample holds a few counts of this clone. This sequence joins TRBV28 and TRBJ1-4; D is undetermined. This CDR3 comprises 14 residues. The germline gives CDR1 MDHEN, CDR2 SYDVKM. With 4 bases removed from V and 5 bases from J, the gap between germline ends came to 11 bases. CDR3 nucleotides: TGTGCCAGCAGTTGGTCGGGGTGGAATGAAAAACTGTTTTTT. Encoded protein: CASSWSGWNEKLFF. The full variable domain, rest sourced from reference TRBV28 and TRBJ1-4, is DVKVTQSSRYLVKRTGEKVFLECVQDMDHENMFWYRQDPGLGLRLIYFSYDVKMKEKGDIPEGYSVSREKKERFSLILESASTNQTSMYLCASSWSGWNEKLFFGSGTQLSVL.

The genes are TRBV28 and TRBJ2-7; the D gene is possibly TRBD1 (6 bases). Trimming stripped 6 bases from V and 6 bases from J, with 15 bases between. This CDR3 has 13 residues. Germline-derived CDR1 and CDR2 are MDHEN and SYDVKM. The CDR3 protein is CASRVQQGVEQYF. The CDR3 DNA sequence: TGTGCCAGCAGGGTACAACAGGGAGTCGAGCAGTACTTC.

This sequence joins TRBV15 and TRBJ2-2; 9 bases are a match to TRBD1. The V gene's germline CDR1 is LNHNV and CDR2 YYDKDF (reference sequence). The junction had 13 bases not matched to a gene; V was cut back by 8 bases and J by 6 bases. There are 16 residues in the CDR3. CDR3: CATRATGGSWSGELFF. CDR3 coding DNA: TGTGCCACCCGGGCCACAGGGGGCAGCTGGTCCGGGGAGCTGTTTTTT. Looking up the rest from reference TRBV15 and TRBJ2-2 gives the full variable domain: DAMVIQNPRYQVTQFGKPVTLSCSQTLNHNVMYWYQQKSSQAPKLLFHYYDKDFNNEADTPDNFQSRRPNTSFCFLDIRSPGLGDTAMYLCATRATGGSWSGELFFGEGSRLTVL.

V usage is TRBV6-1 and J usage is TRBJ2-4; perhaps TRBD1 as D (6 bases). V was trimmed by 4 bases and J by 0 bases, leaving 13 bases between them. This CDR3 spans 16 amino acids. The germline V gene has CDR1 MNHNS and CDR2 SASEGT. The CDR3 DNA is TGTGCCAGCAGTGGGACAGACACCTTAGCCAAAAACATTCAGTACTTC. Protein sequence: CASSGTDTLAKNIQYF.

The chain uses TRBV6-6 and TRBJ2-4, with 7 bases matching TRBD2. The ends lost 5 bases at V and 8 bases at J; junction bases unmatched: 6. The CDR3 has 13 amino acids. Germline V CDR1 and CDR2: MNHNY, SVGAGI (reference sequence). The CDR3 bases are TGTGCCAGCAGTCGGACTAGGGAGGACATTCAGTACTTC. Translation: CASSRTREDIQYF.

The chain joins TRBV7-3 to TRBJ2-7; the D gene is possibly TRBD1 (5 bases). Germline loops: CDR1 SGHTA, CDR2 FQGTGA. V lost 0 bases, J lost 7 bases, and 10 bases lay in between. The CDR3 is 13 residues long. CDR3 nucleotides: TGTGCCAGCAGCTTAACGTTCCGGACAGAGCAGTACTTC. It is translated as CASSLTFRTEQYF. Complete variable domain (other parts from reference TRBV7-3 and TRBJ2-7): GAGVSQTPSNKVTEKGKYVELRCDPISGHTALYWYRQSLGQGPEFLIYFQGTGAADDSGLPNDRFFAVRPEGSVSTLKIQRTERGDSAVYLCASSLTFRTEQYFGPGTRLTVT.

This clone was counted only a few times. The chain joins TRBV7-9 to TRBJ2-7, with 8 positions matching TRBD2. Germline V gene lookup returns CDR1 SEHNR and CDR2 FQNEAQ (reference sequence). V dropped 0 bases and J dropped 3; count of bases not matched to a gene: 1. The CDR3 runs 14 residues. DNA of the CDR3: TGTGCCAGCAGCTTAGCCGGGACTAGCTACGAGCAGTACTTC. It translates to CASSLAGTSYEQYF. The full variable domain, its missing parts supplied by reference TRBV7-9 and TRBJ2-7, is DTGVSQNPRHKITKRGQNVTFRCDPISEHNRLYWYRQTLGQGPEFLTYFQNEAQLEKSRLLSDRFSAERPKGSFSTLEIQRTEQGDSAMYLCASSLAGTSYEQYFGPGTRLTVT.

V usage is TRBV28 and J usage is TRBJ1-1; TRBD1 aligns across 9 bases. The length of the CDR3 is 15 residues. Germline V CDR1 and CDR2: MDHEN, SYDVKM. The ends lost 5 bases at V and 5 bases at J; junction bases unmatched: 9. CDR3 bases: TGTGCCAGCAGTACAACCGGGACAGGGCGAACTGAAGCTTTCTTT. It translates to CASSTTGTGRTEAFF.

V is TRBV6-1 and J is TRBJ1-2; D gene ambiguous. This CDR3 is built from 14 residues. Trimming took off 3 bases at V and 2 bases at J, with 10 bases between the two ends. Germline loops: CDR1 MNHNS, CDR2 SASEGT. The CDR3 here is CASSESWANYGYTF. The CDR3 DNA is TGTGCCAGCAGTGAGAGTTGGGCCAACTATGGCTACACCTTC.

The chain uses TRBV2 and TRBJ2-6, with 7 bases aligning to TRBD1. The V segment lost 7 bases and the J segment 0 bases; nucleotides outside the gene matches: 6. Germline V CDR1 and CDR2: SNHLY, FYNNEI. The CDR3 has 16 residues. The CDR3 protein is CASTRDSFSGANVLTF. The CDR3 DNA follows: TGTGCCAGCACCCGGGACAGCTTCTCTGGGGCCAACGTCCTGACTTTC.

This sequence joins TRBV6-6 and TRBJ2-7; 10 positions match TRBD2. CDR3 size: 15 residues. CDR1 and CDR2 from the germline V gene are MNHNY and SVGAGI (reference sequence). The V segment lost 1 base and the J segment 10 bases; nucleotides outside the gene matches: 10. This CDR3 reads CASSYYSSGGSEQYF. CDR3 nucleotides: TGTGCCAGCAGTTACTATTCTAGCGGGGGTTCGGAACAGTACTTC.

The rearrangement joins TRBV7-6 to TRBJ2-3; 7 bases line up with TRBD1. Unmatched junction bases numbered 4, after V lost 0 bases and J lost 4 bases. The CDR3 consists of 15 residues. CDR1 is SGHVS, CDR2 FNYEAQ, per germline. DNA of the CDR3: TGTGCCAGCAGCTTAGCCTTTACAGGGGCAGATACGCAGTATTTT. Residues: CASSLAFTGADTQYF.